In this sample, the clone carrying this T cell receptor beta chain turned up once. As originally analysed: Amplified reference gene primers provided the basis for estimating nucleated cell counts. Sequenced by immunoSEQ multiplex PCR; TCRdb stores in-frame clones only, minus some. Clonal size and the V and J genes are those of that table, whereas D and trimming came from the DNA. This table holds 70,000 to 90,000 clones, 65% to 85% found once. This entry comes from a study of blood T cell repertoires in COVID-19. Turning to the study itself: PBMCs, B-cell-depleted T cells, or T cells provided the cDNA or gDNA that made up the material.

Input material: peripheral blood. The receptor was isolated from a woman aged 60 to 75 with acute or convalescent COVID-19.

The CDR3: CASSPGLAGPNEQFF. In DNA, the CDR3 is TGTGCCAGCAGCCCGGGACTAGCGGGACCAAATGAGCAGTTCTTC. The chain has TRBV7-6 and TRBJ2-1; 13 nucleotides align to TRBD2. Germline-derived CDR1 and CDR2 are SGHVS and FNYEAQ. After removal of 5 bases from V and 7 bases from J, the junction contained 5 bases not matched to a gene. The CDR3 length is 15 residues.